These 20 T cell receptor beta chains came from one sample sequenced in a study of T cells in Graves' hyperthyroidism and ophthalmopathy. It was RNA transcripts that yielded the amplified TCR beta CDR3 regions. HTBI primers were used for first-round RT-PCR of the TCR CDR3. TCRdb ran MiXCR on the multiplex PCR reads and lists one entry per CDR3 protein. Of approximately 600,000 distinct CDR3 sequences in the sample, about 14% are singletons; the top ten hold roughly 6.9%. The sequencing input was blood. The receptors originated from a woman in her late teens or twenties with Graves' ophthalmopathy.

The rearrangement joins TRBV10-3 to TRBJ1-1; D may be TRBD1 (6 bases). Germline V gene data show CDR1 as ENHRY and CDR2 as SYGVKD. The CDR3 loop spans 15 amino acids. The germline V and J ends were trimmed by 8 bases and 0 bases, with 16 bases remaining between them. In DNA, the CDR3 is TGTGCCATCGTCGACCCGGACAGTTTGAACACTGAAGCTTTCTTT. It encodes CAIVDPDSLNTEAFF.

This clonotype appeared many times. CDR3 nucleotide sequence: TGTGCCAGCTCGGACGGGAGGGGGAACACCGGGGAGCTGTTTTTT. It translates to CASSDGRGNTGELFF. The chain uses TRBV28 and TRBJ2-2, with 8 bases aligning to TRBD2. The CDR3 is 15 amino acids. Germline CDR1 is MDHEN and CDR2 is SYDVKM. V lost 8 bases and J lost 1; bases outside the gene matches: 6.

V and J are TRBV27 and TRBJ1-1; D is unresolved. The CDR3 runs 17 residues. Trimming stripped 5 bases from V and 6 bases from J, with 25 bases between. The germline gives CDR1 MNHEY, CDR2 SMNVEV (reference sequence). In DNA form, the CDR3 reads TGTGCCAGCAGTCCCTTTGCTAGGGTCTCCAGAATGGCTGAAGCTTTCTTT. It is translated as CASSPFARVSRMAEAFF.

A few counts support this clonotype. The chain uses TRBV29-1 and TRBJ1-1; maybe TRBD1 (6 bases). Trimming took off 6 bases at V and 5 bases at J, with 13 bases between the two ends. The CDR3 is 12 residues long. Germline assignment: CDR1 SQVTM and CDR2 ANQGSEA. DNA of the CDR3: TGCAGCGTAGGACGCCAGGGGACTGAAGCTTTCTTT. Protein sequence: CSVGRQGTEAFF.

This clonotype was picked up many times. The chain employs TRBV6-2 or TRBV6-3 and TRBJ2-7; no clear D. The V gene lost 0 bases and the J gene lost 9 bases, with 12 bases spanning the gap. Germline-derived CDR1 and CDR2 are MNHEY and SVGEGT. The CDR3 loop spans 13 amino acids. CDR3 sequence (DNA): TGTGCCAGCAGTTACTCGCCCCCCGCGCGGCAGTACTTC. Translated, it gives CASSYSPPARQYF.

The V call is TRBV5-1, the J call TRBJ2-7; perhaps TRBD2 as D (6 bases). The germline V and J ends were trimmed by 2 bases and 4 bases, with 19 bases remaining between them. CDR1 and CDR2 from the germline V gene are SGHRS and YFSETQ. The length of the CDR3 is 16 residues. The CDR3 here is CASSFGSGAYPYEQYF. In nucleotides, the CDR3 is TGCGCCAGCAGCTTCGGGAGCGGAGCCTACCCGTACGAGCAGTACTTC.

This clonotype was recorded at least ten times. The rearrangement links TRBV28 to TRBJ1-6; D possibly corresponds to TRBD1 (5 bases). Trimming removed 5 bases from V and 7 bases from J, with 12 bases in between. The germline gives CDR1 MDHEN, CDR2 SYDVKM. There are 14 residues in the CDR3. For the CDR3, the DNA is TGTGCCAGCAGTGGGGGACCTGCCAATTCACCCCTCCACTTT. Its translation is CASSGGPANSPLHF.

This clonotype showed up many times. In DNA, the CDR3 is TGTGCCAGCAAAAGGACAGGGAAAGAGACCCAGTACTTC. Translated, it gives CASKRTGKETQYF. The chain joins TRBV28 to TRBJ2-5, with 8 bases aligning to TRBD1. V lost 7 bases and J lost 3; bases outside the gene matches: 4. This CDR3 is 13 amino acids long. Germline CDR1 is MDHEN and CDR2 is SYDVKM.

This clonotype was seen many times. The chain carries TRBV29-1 and TRBJ1-2, with 9 bases fitting TRBD1. From germline, CDR1 is SQVTM and CDR2 ANQGSEA. V lost 0 bases to trimming and J lost 0 bases; unmatched junction nucleotides: 5. CDR3 size: 16 residues. DNA for the CDR3: TGCAGCGTTGAAGATCGGGGACAGGGAGCTAACTATGGCTACACCTTC. This encodes CSVEDRGQGANYGYTF.

The rearrangement uses TRBV19 and TRBJ1-2; 10 bases line up with TRBD1. With V trimmed by 5 bases and J by 3 bases, 9 bases remained unmatched. The CDR3 covers 16 residues. Germline V gene lookup returns CDR1 LNHDA and CDR2 SQIVND (reference sequence). CDR3 region: CASSGDRGQRDYGYTF. The CDR3 coding sequence is TGTGCCAGTAGTGGTGACAGGGGGCAAAGAGACTATGGCTACACCTTC.

This clonotype was observed at least ten times. The chain couples TRBV12-3 or TRBV12-4 to TRBJ1-2; D gene unclear. The V end lost 4 bases, the J end lost 8 bases, and 11 bases lay between the germline ends. This CDR3 has 12 amino acids. CDR3 loop: CASSYSGRGYTF. The CDR3 DNA follows: TGTGCCAGCAGTTATTCCGGACGGGGCTACACCTTC.

This clonotype was seen repeatedly, ten times or more. The gene calls are TRBV27 and TRBJ2-3; D is perhaps TRBD1 or TRBD2 (5 bases each). The CDR3 covers 14 residues. Germline CDR1 is MNHEY and CDR2 is SMNVEV (reference sequence). Trimming removed 6 bases at V and 6 bases at J, with 16 bases between. Here the CDR3 DNA reads TGTGCCAGCAGCCCGGGGACCAAAGGGGATACGCAGTATTTT. Translation gives CASSPGTKGDTQYF.

The sample holds many counts of this clonotype. The chain is built from TRBV2 and TRBJ2-5; 12 bases are a match to TRBD2. CDR1 and CDR2 from the germline V gene are SNHLY and FYNNEI. This CDR3 has 15 amino acids. V trimming: 3 bases; J trimming: 2 bases; junction bases outside the gene matches: 1. DNA for the CDR3: TGTGCCAGCAGTGATCTAGCGGGAGGGCAAGAGACCCAGTACTTC. This sequence encodes CASSDLAGGQETQYF.

This clonotype was observed a handful of times. This chain links TRBV24-1 with TRBJ1-2; D perhaps matches TRBD1 (5 bases). In germline, CDR1 is KGHDR, CDR2 SFDVKD. V was trimmed by 4 bases and J by 1 base, leaving 9 bases between them. This CDR3 contains 14 residues. The CDR3 nucleotides read TGTGCCACCAGTGAGCAGGGACTTAACTATGGCTACACCTTC. Translating gives CATSEQGLNYGYTF.

This sequence joins TRBV24-1 and TRBJ2-1; TRBD2 matches at 12 bases. Looked up from germline, CDR1 is KGHDR and CDR2 is SFDVKD. J lost 10 bases, V lost 4 bases, and 4 bases had no gene match. This CDR3 contains 14 residues. CDR3 nucleotide sequence: TGTGCCACCAGTGAGGGGACTAGCGGGTCAGAGCAGTTCTTC. Translating gives CATSEGTSGSEQFF.

This chain joins TRBV19 and TRBJ1-5; the D gene is possibly TRBD1 (5 bases). V was shortened by 5 bases and J by 4 bases, with 18 bases between the two germline ends. CDR1 is LNHDA, CDR2 SQIVND, per germline (reference sequence). The CDR3 has 16 amino acids. The chain's CDR3 is CASSWTLTGENQPQHF. As DNA, the CDR3 is TGTGCCAGTAGTTGGACACTAACGGGGGAAAATCAGCCCCAGCATTTT.

CDR3 sequence: CASSITLRRRAAKFF. The CDR3 DNA reads as TGTGCCAGTAGTATCACCCTGCGACGTAGGGCGGCGAAGTTCTTC. This sequence joins TRBV19 and TRBJ2-1; D gene unclear. The CDR3 contains 15 residues. The V gene's germline CDR1 is LNHDA and CDR2 SQIVND (reference sequence). Trimming shortened V by 3 bases and J by 14 bases, and 23 bases separated the two germline ends. Supplemented by reference TRBV19 and TRBJ2-1, the full variable domain reads DGGITQSPKYLFRKEGQNVTLSCEQNLNHDAMYWYRQDPGQGLRLIYYSQIVNDFQKGDIAEGYSVSREKKESFPLTVTSAQKNPTAFYLCASSITLRRRAAKFFGPGTRLTVL.

In its sample, this clonotype was seen many times. The chain carries TRBV9 and TRBJ2-7; D ambiguous. Trimming cost V 1 base and J 4 bases, with 15 bases left between them. Germline V gene lookup returns CDR1 SGDLS and CDR2 YYNGEE. The CDR3 consists of 15 residues. CDR3 nucleotide sequence: TGTGCCAGCAGCGTAAGAACTCTACCAGTTTACGAGCAGTACTTC. This gives the protein CASSVRTLPVYEQYF.

The chain recombines TRBV7-8 with TRBJ2-7, with TRBD1 matching over 7 bases. This CDR3 has 17 residues. The V gene end was trimmed by 5 bases and the J gene end by 9 bases; junction bases not matched to a gene: 22. Germline CDR1 SGHVS, CDR2 FQNEAQ. In nucleotides, the CDR3 is TGTGCCAGCAGCCACCGGGGAACCGGACAGGCCCCAAGGGGGCAGTACTTC. It specifies CASSHRGTGQAPRGQYF.

This clonotype was counted many times. The genes are TRBV6-1 and TRBJ1-1, with D unresolved. CDR1 and CDR2 (germline): MNHNS, SASEGT. This CDR3 is 14 amino acids long. Trimming removed 1 base at V and 3 bases at J, with 9 bases between. The CDR3 region has the DNA TGTGCCAGCAGTGAAGGGACCCCCTACACTGAAGCTTTCTTT. The encoded protein is CASSEGTPYTEAFF.